What follows are 23 T cell receptor beta chains derived from one specimen sequenced in a study of tumor-infiltrating lymphocytes in primary liver carcinoma. Scientists recovered RNA and DNA together from roughly 21-30 mg of unsorted bulk tissue. With around 490 ng total RNA as template and a constant-region primer, TCR beta cDNA was made. Slightly modified ARM-PCR served as the procedure for the TCR beta libraries. These libraries came from three rounds of nested multiplex PCR. The two initial PCR rounds, about 9 cycles each, used TRBV1-TRBV30 forward and C-beta reverse primers. TCRdb independently ran MiXCR on the multiplex PCR reads; one entry per CDR3 protein. The sample has tens of thousands of distinct CDR3 sequences; around 77% are singletons. The source material was liver tumor tissue from sampling region 5. Subset meaning: tumor region T5, tumor centre. Every receptor here comes from a man between 40 and 49 years old with primary liver carcinoma and hepatitis B virus infection.

A single count supports this clonotype. One end of the junction fails to match germline, which may point to a read error. The chain carries TRBV30 and TRBJ2-1, with 11 nucleotides matching TRBD2. The CDR3 consists of 16 residues. CDR1 is GTSNPN, CDR2 SVGIG, per germline (reference sequence). CDR3 coding DNA: TGTGCCCGGAGTGGTAGCGGGAGGGCCGATTGCACTGAGCAGTTCTTC. Amino acid sequence: CARSGSGRADCTEQFF.

In its sample, this clonotype was seen a few times. No conserved phenylalanine or tryptophan ends this CDR3, so it is likely a read error. This chain joins TRBV4-3 and TRBJ2-1, with TRBD1 as a possible D gene (5 bases). Between the trimmed V and J ends, which lost 0 bases and 13 bases, there was a span of 13 bases. CDR1 is LGHNA, CDR2 YSLEER, per germline. The CDR3 covers 13 residues. The CDR3 spells CASSQDRGHPQFI. CDR3 bases: TGCGCCAGCAGCCAAGATAGAGGACATCCTCAGTTCATC.

Worth noting for this clonotype: A read error may produce the germline difference seen at one junction end. The V call is TRBV11-1, the J call TRBJ2-4; TRBD2 agrees at 9 bases. The CDR3 is 17 amino acids. Germline-derived CDR1 and CDR2 are SGHAT and FQDESV (reference sequence). The CDR3 DNA follows: TGTGCCAGCAACTCTCCCGGGACTAGCTGGACCAAAAACATTAAGTACTTC. Amino acid sequence: CASNSPGTSWTKNIKYF.

Comment on this clonotype: Compared with germline, one end of the junction differs, possibly owing to a read error. The chain combines TRBV5-5 with TRBJ1-6; tentative D call: TRBD1 (5 bases). This CDR3 spans 16 amino acids. Germline V gene sequence: CDR1 SGHKS, CDR2 YYEKEE (reference sequence). CDR3 amino acids: CVSSLLRRGNNSPLHF. CDR3 bases: TGTGTCAGCAGCTTGTTGAGGCGGGGGAATAATTCACCCCTCCACTTT. Together with reference TRBV5-5 and TRBJ1-6, the CDR3 gives the full variable domain: DAGVTQSPTHLIKTRGQQVTLRCSPISGHKSVSWYQQVLGQGPQFIFQYYEKEERGRGNFPDRFSARQFPNYSSELNVNALLLGDSALYLCVSSLLRRGNNSPLHFGNGTRLTVT.

Details on this clonotype: Sequence at one end of the junction differs from germline and may be a read error. This chain uses TRBV11-1 with TRBJ2-3; the D call may be TRBD1 or TRBD2 (5 bases each). The CDR3 loop spans 19 amino acids. Germline V gene sequence: CDR1 SGHAT, CDR2 FQDESV (reference sequence). CDR3 sequence (DNA): TGTGCCAGCAACTCTGGGGGAAGCTCTGTTGGAGCCCGCACAGATATGAAGTTTTTT. It specifies CASNSGGSSVGARTDMKFF.

A word on this clonotype: The germline gene is not matched at one end of the junction; a read error may be the cause. The chain uses TRBV11-3 and TRBJ2-3; TRBD1 or TRBD2 may be the D gene (6 bases each). Germline assignment: CDR1 SGHNT and CDR2 YENEEA. CDR3 length: 15 residues. Written as DNA, the CDR3 is TGTGCCAGCAGTCCCGGAGGGGGAAGCACGGATACGCTGTATTTT. It is translated as CASSPGGGSTDTLYF. Together with reference TRBV11-3 and TRBJ2-3, the CDR3 gives the full variable domain: EAGVVQSPRYKIIEKKQPVAFWCNPISGHNTLYWYLQNLGQGPELLIRYENEEAVDDSQLPKDRFSAERLKGVDSTLKIQPAELGDSAVYLCASSPGGGSTDTLYFGPGTRLTVL.

As concerns this clonotype: At one of its ends the junction is not consistent with the germline gene, which may arise from a read error. This sequence joins TRBV5-1 and TRBJ1-5; a weak D match, TRBD1 (5 bases). The V gene's germline CDR1 is SGHRS and CDR2 YFSETQ. The CDR3 totals 15 residues. CDR3 bases: TGCGCCAGCAGCTTGGGGGGGACTAACAATCAGTCCCAGCATTTT. Translating gives CASSLGGTNNQSQHF.

V usage is TRBV6-2 or TRBV6-3 and J usage is TRBJ2-2, with D uncertain. V lost 6 bases and J 3 bases, leaving 8 bases between the germline ends. Germline V gene sequence: CDR1 MNHEY, CDR2 SVGEGT. The CDR3 is made up of 13 amino acids. As DNA, the CDR3 is TGTGCCAGCAGCCCCTCGGACACCGGGGAGCTGTTTTTT. The encoded protein is CASSPSDTGELFF.

The rearrangement uses TRBV4-2 and TRBJ1-1; no firm D call. V dropped 0 bases and J dropped 10 bases, with 12 bases sitting between them. CDR1 is LGHNA, CDR2 YNFKEQ, per germline. The CDR3 has 13 amino acids. DNA for the CDR3: TGTGCCAGCAGCCAAGATTCCTGTGGGAGAGCTTTCTTT. This codes for CASSQDSCGRAFF.

The chain couples TRBV30 to TRBJ2-3; 7 positions match TRBD2. J gave up 14 bases and V 7 bases, and 21 bases lay outside the gene matches. Germline loops: CDR1 GTSNPN, CDR2 SVGIG (reference sequence). The CDR3 runs 14 residues. In nucleotides, the CDR3 is TGTGCCTCCGGCCTCACGGGAGGCACAGATACGGCGTATTTT. Its protein product is CASGLTGGTDTAYF.

Turning to this clonotype: As the CDR3 is not closed by the conserved phenylalanine or tryptophan, this likely results from a read error. Because the CDR3's place on the DNA is in doubt, the DNA is left out and the CDR3 is given as listed by TCRdb. The genes are TRBV4-3 and TRBJ2-5; the table gives TRBD2 as D, unverified against the DNA. Per germline, CDR1 LGHNA and CDR2 YSLEER. From its first to its last residue, the CDR3 has 17 amino acids. This chain's CDR3 is CASSQAASGRTGETHYL.

On this clonotype itself: Sequence at one end of the junction differs from germline and may be a read error. The rearrangement joins TRBV10-3 to TRBJ2-3, with 7 positions matching TRBD1. CDR1 is ENHRY and CDR2 is SYGVKD in the germline V gene. This CDR3 spans 16 amino acids. CDR3 sequence reads: CAINEWTGSVTDTQYF. CDR3 DNA: TGTGCCATCAATGAGTGGACAGGCTCTGTCACAGATACGCAGTATTTT.

As regards this clonotype: A much larger clone lies a single base off, so this may be a read error. The chain carries TRBV2 and TRBJ2-7; 8 positions agree with TRBD2. The CDR3 is 13 residues long. Per germline, CDR1 SNHLY and CDR2 FYNNEI. J gave up 6 bases and V 7 bases, and 8 bases lay outside the gene matches. The CDR3 region has the DNA TGTGCCAGCACCGGGGGACTAGGCTGCGAGCAGTACTTC. This gives the protein CASTGGLGCEQYF.

As concerns this clonotype: The CDR3 end shows no conserved phenylalanine or tryptophan, and so a read error is likely. The chain uses TRBV10-3 and TRBJ1-1, with D possibly being TRBD1 (6 bases). The CDR3 loop spans 14 amino acids. CDR1 and CDR2 from the germline V gene are ENHRY and SYGVKD. The CDR3 nucleotides are TGTGCTATCCAAGGGGGAGGAGTGAACACTGAAGCTTTCATT. This gives the protein CAIQGGGVNTEAFI.

On this clonotype itself: Mismatch with germline at one junction end may stem from a read error. The genes are TRBV7-9 and TRBJ2-3, with 13 bases identical to TRBD2. The V gene's germline CDR1 is SEHNR and CDR2 FQNEAQ (reference sequence). This CDR3 is built from 17 residues. CDR3 DNA: TGTGCTAGCAGCTTATTAACTAGCGGGAGGGCCGTAGATACGCAGTATTTT. This sequence encodes CASSLLTSGRAVDTQYF. The full variable domain, in which reference TRBV7-9 and TRBJ2-3 provide the parts outside the CDR3, is DTGVSQNPRHKITKRGQNVTFRCDPISEHNRLYWYRQTLGQGPEFLTYFQNEAQLEKSRLLSDRFSAERPKGSFSTLEIQRTEQGDSAMYLCASSLLTSGRAVDTQYFGPGTRLTVL.

This clonotype has a handful of counts. Its ends do not fully match the called genes, so a read error is possible. The chain joins TRBV12-3 or TRBV12-4 to TRBJ2-3; 9 positions agree with TRBD1. This CDR3 is built from 14 residues. The CDR3 DNA is TGTGCCAGCAGTTTGACAGGGGGTGGGGATACGCAATATTTT. Protein: CASSLTGGGDTQYF.

Note on this clonotype: At one end the junction does not follow the germline gene, possibly because of a read error. The chain has TRBV5-4 and TRBJ1-2; no reliable D call. Germline-derived CDR1 and CDR2 are SGHNT and YYREEE (reference sequence). The CDR3 has 15 residues. CDR3 sequence (DNA): TGTGCCAGCAGCTTGGCGGCCAGGCTCACACATGACTACACATTC. This sequence encodes CASSLAARLTHDYTF.

This clonotype appeared a few times. At one end the junction does not follow the germline gene, possibly because of a read error. The rearrangement uses TRBV18 and TRBJ1-2; D is possibly TRBD1 (5 bases). Germline CDR1 KGHSH, CDR2 LQKENI. The CDR3 sequence is 13 residues long. The CDR3 DNA follows: TGTGTCAGCTCTCCGACAGATAACTATGGCTACACCTTC. Amino acid sequence: CVSSPTDNYGYTF.

This clonotype appeared once. V gene TRBV10-3 combines with J gene TRBJ2-4; perhaps TRBD2 as D (7 bases). Germline CDR1 is ENHRY and CDR2 is SYGVKD. The ends were cut back, 8 bases at V and 3 bases at J, with 17 bases in the middle. The length of the CDR3 is 15 residues. CDR3 in amino acids: CAIRETGGLKNIQYF. The CDR3 DNA reads TGTGCCATCCGGGAGACGGGGGGCCTCAAAAACATTCAGTACTTC.

The genes are TRBV11-1 and TRBJ2-2, with D unresolved. CDR1 and CDR2 (germline): SGHAT, FQDESV (reference sequence). The germline V and J ends were trimmed by 11 bases and 6 bases, with 22 bases remaining between them. CDR3 size: 15 residues. CDR3 residues: CAGSYSGPFSGELFF. DNA for the CDR3: TGTGCCGGTAGCTATTCAGGACCTTTCTCCGGGGAGCTGTTTTTT. Supplemented by reference TRBV11-1 and TRBJ2-2, the full variable domain reads EAEVAQSPRYKITEKSQAVAFWCDPISGHATLYWYRQILGQGPELLVQFQDESVVDDSQLPKDRFSAERLKGVDSTLKIQPAELGDSAMYLCAGSYSGPFSGELFFGEGSRLTVL.

The genes are TRBV11-1 and TRBJ2-3; the D gene could be TRBD1 or TRBD2 (5 bases each). Germline V lookup: CDR1 SGHAT, CDR2 FQDESV (reference sequence). This CDR3 comprises 19 residues. The germline V and J ends were trimmed by 10 bases and 1 base, with 30 bases remaining between them. The CDR3 protein is CAKSSGGSSVGACTDTQYF. CDR3 DNA sequence: TGTGCCAAAAGCTCTGGGGGAAGCTCTGTTGGAGCCTGCACAGATACGCAGTATTTT.

Of note for this clonotype: Just one base apart from a much larger clone, this may be a read error. Here the CDR3 reads CASSARQEFNQPQQF. In nucleotides, the CDR3 is TGTGCCAGCAGCGCCAGACAGGAGTTCAATCAGCCCCAGCAATTT. J is TRBJ1-5 and V is TRBV9, with D perhaps matching TRBD1 (6 bases). This CDR3 comprises 15 residues. The germline gives CDR1 SGDLS, CDR2 YYNGEE.

Only one count was recorded for this clonotype. Given the absence of the conserved phenylalanine or tryptophan at the CDR3 end, a read error is likely. The CDR3 DNA is TGTGCCAGTAGTCACGGACTAGCGATTGAGCAGTTCTCC. Protein product: CASSHGLAIEQFS. V usage is TRBV6-1 and J usage is TRBJ2-1, with 9 bases identical to TRBD2. Germline values: CDR1 MNHNS, CDR2 SASEGT. This CDR3 region has 13 residues. V shed 9 bases, J shed 9 bases, and the junction held 9 bases outside the gene matches.